What follows is one TCR beta chain and its context. The target antigen is unknown. The V segment lost 5 bases and the J segment 5 bases; nucleotides outside the gene matches: 8. CDR1 and CDR2 (germline): MDHEN, SYDVKM. The CDR3 runs 14 residues. Produced via immunoSEQ multiplex PCR; TCRdb's table is partial and in-frame only. In the table there are 50,000 to 75,000 clones, around four fifths of which are singletons. Anyone with autoimmune disease history or systemic immunosuppression was excluded. The data stem from a study of OX40 agonist ivuxolimab in advanced cancers. Whole-study findings and limits: Near-lowest levels of clonal expansion characterized partial responders at 0.1-3.0 mg/kg. The average count of expanded clones was higher among CD8+ T cells than among CD4+. Antigen targets of the expanded peripheral T cells went undetermined.

The V call is TRBV28, the J call TRBJ2-7; 8 bases are a match to TRBD1. The sequences come from CD4+ or CD8+ T cells sorted from blood, collected in a trial of the OX40 agonist ivuxolimab. This receptor was obtained from an adult with an advanced solid tumor such as melanoma, head and neck, liver or kidney cancer. DNA for the CDR3: TGTGCCAGCAGTCCTGGGGACAGGCTGAACGAGCAGTACTTC. Its translation: CASSPGDRLNEQYF.